This is a list of T cell receptor beta chains from one sample in a study of T cell responses to AZD1222 COVID-19 vaccine. The assay was immunoSEQ multiplex PCR, and TCRdb's table has in-frame clones only and misses some. This table has 110,000 or so clones, about 88% appearing once. This material consisted of peripheral blood, taken on day 0 of AZD1222 vaccination. These receptors were obtained from an adult in good health. The CDR3 runs from the conserved cysteine through the conserved F or W. The order of the fields is clone size, V gene, D gene, J gene, CDR3 protein, CDR3 DNA. The D gene is left open where the match is weak. Size is omitted from some rows. Given values are once, few, many or a class for expanded clones.

>NA|TRBV7-2|NA|TRBJ2-5
CASSEQIGGGRYQETQYF
TGTGCCAGCAGCGAACAAATCGGAGGGGGAAGGTACCAAGAGACCCAGTACTTC
>NA|TRBV27|NA|TRBJ1-1
CASSQIRVAGNTEAFF
TGTGCCAGCAGCCAAATCAGGGTGGCGGGGAACACTGAAGCTTTCTTT
>NA|TRBV7-3|NA|TRBJ2-2
CASSSGTGPPNTGELFF
TGTGCCAGCAGCTCGGGGACCGGGCCCCCGAACACCGGGGAGCTGTTTTTT
>NA|TRBV7-2|TRBD1|TRBJ2-1
CASSTTGAYNEQFF
TGTGCCAGCAGCACAACAGGGGCGTACAATGAGCAGTTCTTC
>NA|TRBV24-1|TRBD2|TRBJ2-7
CATSGGGVEQYF
TGTGCCACCAGTGGCGGGGGGGTCGAGCAGTACTTC
>NA|TRBV3-1/TRBV3-2|NA|TRBJ1-1
CASSRETALNTEAFF
TGTGCCAGCAGCCGAGAAACAGCTTTGAACACTGAAGCTTTCTTT
>NA|TRBV10-3|TRBD1|TRBJ1-5
CAISGDRVGQPQHF
TGTGCCATCAGTGGTGACAGGGTTGGGCAGCCCCAGCATTTT
>NA|TRBV19|NA|TRBJ2-3
CASHLGVGHHTDTQYF
TGTGCCAGCCATCTGGGCGTAGGACACCACACAGATACGCAGTATTTT
>NA|TRBV10-3|NA|TRBJ1-2
CAISESIGAHYGYTF
TGTGCCATCAGTGAGTCGATAGGGGCGCACTATGGCTACACCTTC
>NA|TRBV6-2/TRBV6-3|NA|TRBJ2-1
CASSSHPRSSYNEQFF
TGTGCCAGCAGTTCCCACCCCCGAAGCTCCTACAATGAGCAGTTCTTC
>NA|TRBV14|TRBD2|TRBJ2-2
CASSRLAGGSGELFF
TGTGCCAGCAGCCGTCTAGCGGGAGGAAGCGGGGAGCTGTTTTTT
>NA|TRBV30|TRBD1|TRBJ1-4
CAWSLSTGLNVPNEKLFF
TGTGCCTGGAGTTTGTCGACAGGGTTGAATGTACCTAATGAAAAACTGTTTTTT
>NA|TRBV6-6|NA|TRBJ1-1
CASSAVVGPTEAFF
TGTGCCAGCAGTGCCGTCGTGGGGCCCACTGAAGCTTTCTTT
>NA|TRBV5-1|TRBD2|TRBJ2-2
CASSLTSVANTGELFF
TGCGCCAGCAGCCTTACTAGCGTCGCGAACACCGGGGAGCTGTTTTTT
>NA|TRBV21-1|NA|TRBJ1-5
CASIYWISDSNQPQHF
TGTGCCAGCATTTACTGGATCAGCGATAGCAATCAGCCCCAGCATTTT
>NA|TRBV3-1/TRBV3-2|NA|TRBJ1-2
CASSQFSIGYTF
TGTGCCAGCAGCCAGTTTAGTATCGGCTACACCTTC
>once|TRBV7-6|NA|TRBJ2-1
CASGEGRPAYNEQFF
TGTGCCAGCGGGGAAGGCAGGCCCGCCTACAATGAGCAGTTCTTC
>NA|TRBV20-1|NA|TRBJ2-1
CSASLSKGSYNEQFF
TGCAGTGCTAGTCTTAGTAAGGGGTCCTACAATGAGCAGTTCTTC
>NA|TRBV20-1|TRBD2|TRBJ2-1
CSASASGTSGSLNEQFF
TGCAGTGCTAGTGCCAGCGGGACTAGCGGGAGCCTCAATGAGCAGTTCTTC
>NA|TRBV25-1|NA|TRBJ2-5
CPAPLLETQYF
TGTCCCGCACCCCTCTTAGAGACCCAGTACTTC
>NA|TRBV5-1|NA|TRBJ1-1
CASSLAEPGLLNTEAFF
TGCGCCAGCAGCCTGGCGGAACCCGGACTCTTGAACACTGAAGCTTTCTTT
>NA|TRBV7-9|TRBD2|TRBJ2-1
CASPFGGSSYNEQFF
TGTGCCAGCCCATTCGGCGGGAGCTCCTACAATGAGCAGTTCTTC
>NA|TRBV9|TRBD1|TRBJ1-4
CASSPGTANNEKLFF
TGTGCCAGCAGCCCCGGGACAGCGAATAATGAAAAACTGTTTTTT
>NA|TRBV25-1|TRBD1|TRBJ1-2
CASSTPGQYYGYTF
TGTGCCAGCAGTACCCCGGGACAGTACTATGGCTACACCTTC
>few|TRBV19|NA|TRBJ1-1
CASHLNTEAFF
TGTGCCAGTCATCTGAACACTGAAGCTTTCTTT
>NA|TRBV2|NA|TRBJ2-1
CASSYGRGTGQFF
TGTGCCAGCAGCTACGGACGGGGGACGGGGCAGTTCTTC
>NA|TRBV4-3|NA|TRBJ1-2
CASSQLPGYGYTF
TGCGCCAGCAGCCAACTACCCGGCTATGGCTACACCTTC
>once|TRBV10-3|NA|TRBJ2-5
CAISESTGIKETQYF
TGTGCCATCAGTGAGTCAACAGGGATAAAGGAGACCCAGTACTTC
>NA|TRBV7-9|TRBD2|TRBJ2-1
CASSLPLSGRLYNEQFF
TGTGCCAGCAGCCTTCCTCTTAGCGGGAGGTTGTACAATGAGCAGTTCTTC
>few|TRBV14|NA|TRBJ1-1
CASSFLPGTGRTEAFF
TGTGCCAGCAGTTTTCTCCCCGGGACTGGGAGGACTGAAGCTTTCTTT
>NA|TRBV3-1/TRBV3-2|NA|TRBJ2-7
CASSQDNRVGEQYF
TGTGCCAGCAGCCAAGATAACAGGGTGGGAGAGCAGTACTTC
>NA|TRBV19|NA|TRBJ1-6
CASSIDLGGGAPLHF
TGTGCCAGTAGTATAGATCTGGGGGGGGGAGCACCCCTCCACTTT